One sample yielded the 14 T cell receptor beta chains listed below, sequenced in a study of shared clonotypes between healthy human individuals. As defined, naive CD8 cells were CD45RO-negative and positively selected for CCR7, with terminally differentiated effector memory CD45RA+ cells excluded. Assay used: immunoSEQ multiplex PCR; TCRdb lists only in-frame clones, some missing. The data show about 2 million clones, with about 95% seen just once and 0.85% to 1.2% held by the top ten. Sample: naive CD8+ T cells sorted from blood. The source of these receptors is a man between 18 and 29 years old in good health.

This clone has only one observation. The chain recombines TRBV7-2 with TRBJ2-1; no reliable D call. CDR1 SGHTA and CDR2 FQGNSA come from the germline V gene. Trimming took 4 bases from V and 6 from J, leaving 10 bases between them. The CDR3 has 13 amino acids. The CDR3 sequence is CASSSRKGNEQFF. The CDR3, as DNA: TGTGCCAGCAGCTCCAGAAAAGGCAATGAGCAGTTCTTC.

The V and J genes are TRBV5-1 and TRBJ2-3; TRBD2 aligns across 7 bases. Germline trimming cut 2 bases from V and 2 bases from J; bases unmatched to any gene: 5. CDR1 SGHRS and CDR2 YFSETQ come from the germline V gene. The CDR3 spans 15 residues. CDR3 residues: CASSFGAGLTDTQYF. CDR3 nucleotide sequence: TGCGCCAGCAGCTTTGGAGCGGGACTCACAGATACGCAGTATTTT.

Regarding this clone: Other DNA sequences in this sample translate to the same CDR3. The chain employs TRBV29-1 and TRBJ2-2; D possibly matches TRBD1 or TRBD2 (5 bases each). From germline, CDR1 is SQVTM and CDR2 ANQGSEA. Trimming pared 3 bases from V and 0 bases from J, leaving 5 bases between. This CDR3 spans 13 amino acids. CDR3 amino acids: CSVEGPNTGELFF. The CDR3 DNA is TGCAGCGTTGAGGGACCGAACACCGGGGAGCTGTTTTTT.

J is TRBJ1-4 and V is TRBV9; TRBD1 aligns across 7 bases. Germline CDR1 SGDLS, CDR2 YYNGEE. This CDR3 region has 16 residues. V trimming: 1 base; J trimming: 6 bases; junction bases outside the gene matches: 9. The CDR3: CASSVSQGDPHEKLFF. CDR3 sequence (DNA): TGTGCCAGCAGCGTAAGCCAGGGGGACCCACATGAAAAACTGTTTTTT.

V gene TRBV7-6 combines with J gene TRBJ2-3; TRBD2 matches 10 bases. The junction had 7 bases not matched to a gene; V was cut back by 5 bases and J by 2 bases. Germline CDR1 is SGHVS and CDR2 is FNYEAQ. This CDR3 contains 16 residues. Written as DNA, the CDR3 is TGTGCCAGCAGCCAATATAGCGGGGGGCCCACAGATACGCAGTATTTT. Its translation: CASSQYSGGPTDTQYF.

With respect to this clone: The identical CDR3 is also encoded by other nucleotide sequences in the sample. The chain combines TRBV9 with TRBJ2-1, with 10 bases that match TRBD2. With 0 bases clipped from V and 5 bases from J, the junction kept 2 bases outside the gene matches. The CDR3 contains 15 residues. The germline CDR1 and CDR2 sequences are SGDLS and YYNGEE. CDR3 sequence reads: CASSVEGTSDNEQFF. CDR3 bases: TGTGCCAGCAGCGTAGAAGGGACTAGCGACAATGAGCAGTTCTTC.

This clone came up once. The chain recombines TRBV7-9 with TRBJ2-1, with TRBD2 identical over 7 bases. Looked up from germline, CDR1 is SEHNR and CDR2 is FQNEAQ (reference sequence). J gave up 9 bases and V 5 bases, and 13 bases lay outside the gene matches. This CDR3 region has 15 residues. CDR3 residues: CASSPTGGSIVEQFF. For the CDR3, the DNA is TGTGCCAGCAGCCCCACTGGCGGGAGTATTGTTGAGCAGTTCTTC.

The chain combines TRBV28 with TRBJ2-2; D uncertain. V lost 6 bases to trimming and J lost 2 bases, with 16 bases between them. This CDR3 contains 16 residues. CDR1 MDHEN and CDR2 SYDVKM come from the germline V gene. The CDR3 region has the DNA TGTGCCAGCAGCTGGAGTCCGGTTTCCAACACCGGGGAGCTGTTTTTT. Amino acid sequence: CASSWSPVSNTGELFF.

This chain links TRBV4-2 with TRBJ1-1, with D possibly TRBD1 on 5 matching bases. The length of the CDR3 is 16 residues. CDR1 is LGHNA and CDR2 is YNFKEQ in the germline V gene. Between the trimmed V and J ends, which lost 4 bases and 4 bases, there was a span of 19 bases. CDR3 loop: CASSPRGQGGITEAFF. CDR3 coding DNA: TGTGCCAGCAGCCCTCGAGGCCAGGGCGGGATCACTGAAGCTTTCTTT.

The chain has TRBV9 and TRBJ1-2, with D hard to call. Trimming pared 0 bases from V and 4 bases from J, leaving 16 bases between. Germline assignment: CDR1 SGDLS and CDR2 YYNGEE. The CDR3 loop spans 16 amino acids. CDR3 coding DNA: TGTGCCAGCAGCGTAGAAGGGCACGCCAGGACCTATGGCTACACCTTC. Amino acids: CASSVEGHARTYGYTF.

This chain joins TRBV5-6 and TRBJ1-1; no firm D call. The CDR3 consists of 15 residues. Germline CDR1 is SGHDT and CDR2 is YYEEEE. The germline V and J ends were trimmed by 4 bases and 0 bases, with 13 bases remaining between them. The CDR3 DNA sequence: TGTGCCAGCAGCACCGTCGACCTTATGAACACTGAAGCTTTCTTT. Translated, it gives CASSTVDLMNTEAFF.

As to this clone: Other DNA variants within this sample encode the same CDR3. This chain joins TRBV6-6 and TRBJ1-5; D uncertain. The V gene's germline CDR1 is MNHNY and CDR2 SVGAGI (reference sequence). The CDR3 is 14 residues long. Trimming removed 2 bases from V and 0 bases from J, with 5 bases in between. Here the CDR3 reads CASSYPDSNQPQHF. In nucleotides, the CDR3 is TGTGCCAGCAGTTACCCTGATAGCAATCAGCCCCAGCATTTT.

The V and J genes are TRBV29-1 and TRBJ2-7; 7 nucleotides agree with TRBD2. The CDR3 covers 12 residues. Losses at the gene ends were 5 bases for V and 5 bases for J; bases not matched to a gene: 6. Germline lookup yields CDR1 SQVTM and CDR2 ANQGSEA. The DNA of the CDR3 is TGCAGCGTTCAGGCGGGAGAGGACGAGCAGTACTTC. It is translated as CSVQAGEDEQYF.

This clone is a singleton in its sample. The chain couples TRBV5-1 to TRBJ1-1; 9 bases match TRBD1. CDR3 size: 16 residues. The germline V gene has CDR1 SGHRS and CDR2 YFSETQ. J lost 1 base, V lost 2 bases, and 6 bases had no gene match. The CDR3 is CASSLSGTGRNTEAFF. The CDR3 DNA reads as TGCGCCAGCAGCTTATCCGGGACAGGGAGGAACACTGAAGCTTTCTTT.